The 14 T cell receptor beta chains reported below all come from one sample, sequenced in a study of shared clonotypes between healthy human individuals. Profiling relied on immunoSEQ multiplex PCR, and the TCRdb table lists in-frame clones only, not all of them. The sample has 2.3 million or so clones; just over 90% are singletons. The sample comprised naive CD4+ T cells from PBMCs. Subset reported: CD45RA+ positively selected. All receptors derive from a man between 18 and 35 years old in good health. Some clones in this sample may be carry-over from other donors' samples.

The count of this clone is one. CDR3 sequence: CASSGGGFGNTIYF. The CDR3 bases are TGCGCCAGCAGCGGGGGAGGCTTCGGAAACACCATATATTTT. The rearrangement links TRBV5-1 to TRBJ1-3; the D gene is possibly TRBD1 (5 bases). Trimming left V 4 bases short and J 4 bases short, with 12 bases between. This CDR3 region has 14 residues. CDR1 and CDR2 from the germline V gene are SGHRS and YFSETQ.

The V call is TRBV5-4, the J call TRBJ1-2; unclear D gene. Trimming left V 4 bases short and J 4 bases short, with 23 bases between. The CDR3 consists of 17 residues. Germline values: CDR1 SGHNT, CDR2 YYREEE (reference sequence). DNA of the CDR3: TGTGCCAGCAGCCCCCTGGGTTCGGGTTACGGCCTCTATGGCTACACCTTC. Its protein product is CASSPLGSGYGLYGYTF.

The chain uses TRBV7-8 and TRBJ1-1; possibly TRBD1 for D (5 bases). The CDR3 spans 16 residues. The germline V gene has CDR1 SGHVS and CDR2 FQNEAQ. The V gene lost 2 bases and the J gene lost 4 bases, with 17 bases spanning the gap. The CDR3 is CASSLTSGLSGTEAFF. CDR3 sequence (DNA): TGTGCCAGCAGCTTAACCTCGGGACTCTCGGGCACTGAAGCTTTCTTT.

This rearrangement joins TRBV27 to TRBJ1-1; D gene uncertain. Germline V lookup: CDR1 MNHEY, CDR2 SMNVEV (reference sequence). The CDR3 loop spans 12 amino acids. The ends were cut back, 6 bases at V and 10 bases at J, with 15 bases in the middle. Written as DNA, the CDR3 is TGTGCCAGCAGAGAGAGACTGAATAGAGCTTTCTTT. Its protein is CASRERLNRAFF.

J is TRBJ2-7 and V is TRBV7-8, with D unresolved. The CDR3 spans 12 residues. Germline V gives CDR1 SGHVS, CDR2 FQNEAQ. The V end lost 2 bases, the J end lost 6 bases, and 8 bases lay between the germline ends. The CDR3 nucleotides are TGTGCCAGCAGCTTACCCAGGCGCGAGCAGTACTTC. Translated: CASSLPRREQYF.

The V and J genes are TRBV7-2 and TRBJ2-2, with TRBD2 matching 11 bases. CDR3 length equals 17 residues. The ends lost 4 bases at V and 4 bases at J; junction bases unmatched: 8. Looked up from germline, CDR1 is SGHTA and CDR2 is FQGNSA. CDR3 region: CASSSPGLAVPTGELFF. Here the CDR3 DNA reads TGTGCCAGCAGCTCCCCGGGACTAGCGGTACCCACCGGGGAGCTGTTTTTT.

This rearrangement joins TRBV14 to TRBJ2-1; 15 positions agree with TRBD2. V shed 5 bases and J 1 base; nucleotides not matched to a gene: 6. This CDR3 contains 18 residues. Germline CDR1 SGHDN, CDR2 FVKESK. The DNA for the CDR3 is TGTGCCAGCAGCTTCGGACTAGCGGGAGGGGGGTCCTACAATGAGCAGTTCTTC. Protein sequence: CASSFGLAGGGSYNEQFF.

The rearrangement joins TRBV6-6 to TRBJ1-1; 7 bases match TRBD1. J lost 4 bases, V lost 0 bases, and 5 bases had no gene match. The germline V gene has CDR1 MNHNY and CDR2 SVGAGI (reference sequence). This CDR3 spans 15 amino acids. The CDR3: CASSYSGAGGTEAFF. The CDR3 DNA reads as TGTGCCAGCAGTTACTCCGGGGCAGGGGGCACTGAAGCTTTCTTT.

The J gene is TRBJ1-2, the V gene TRBV6-6; weak D call: TRBD1 (5 bases). The germline gives CDR1 MNHNY, CDR2 SVGAGI (reference sequence). The CDR3 length is 15 residues. Between the trimmed V and J ends, which lost 7 bases and 1 base, there was a span of 16 bases. The CDR3 protein is CASTDSWGFNYGYTF. CDR3 nucleotides: TGTGCCAGCACCGACTCCTGGGGGTTTAACTATGGCTACACCTTC.

The V gene is TRBV5-1, the J gene TRBJ2-2; D may be TRBD2 (6 bases). CDR1 is SGHRS and CDR2 is YFSETQ in the germline V gene. The germline V and J ends were trimmed by 4 bases and 3 bases, with 10 bases remaining between them. This CDR3 is 14 amino acids long. The CDR3 region is CASSVGGYTGELFF. The CDR3, as DNA: TGCGCCAGCAGCGTCGGGGGATACACCGGGGAGCTGTTTTTT.

The J gene is TRBJ2-5, the V gene TRBV5-1; TRBD2 agrees at 12 bases. The CDR3 is made up of 16 amino acids. Germline CDR1 reads SGHRS; CDR2 reads YFSETQ. The V gene end was trimmed by 0 bases and the J gene end by 6 bases; junction bases not matched to a gene: 6. CDR3 in amino acids: CASSLDTTSGSQTQYF. The CDR3 DNA is TGCGCCAGCAGCTTGGATACGACTAGCGGGAGTCAGACCCAGTACTTC.

The V call is TRBV19, the J call TRBJ2-7, with D tentatively TRBD1 or TRBD2 (5 bases each). Trimming removed 0 bases at V and 3 bases at J, with 15 bases between. The CDR3 loop spans 16 amino acids. Germline CDR1 reads LNHDA; CDR2 reads SQIVND (reference sequence). This chain's CDR3 is CASSIDPRGLGYEQYF. CDR3 coding DNA: TGTGCCAGTAGTATAGATCCCCGGGGCCTGGGCTACGAGCAGTACTTC.

The chain couples TRBV9 to TRBJ2-7, with 9 bases matching TRBD2. The CDR3 runs 16 residues. The germline V gene has CDR1 SGDLS and CDR2 YYNGEE. V was pared by 3 bases and J by 0 bases, with 7 bases of the junction left unmatched. The CDR3 spells CASSAGGSGSSYEQYF. The CDR3 nucleotides read TGTGCCAGCAGCGCCGGGGGTAGCGGGAGCTCCTACGAGCAGTACTTC.

The chain employs TRBV7-9 and TRBJ2-1; no firm D call. The germline gives CDR1 SEHNR, CDR2 FQNEAQ (reference sequence). The CDR3 loop spans 12 amino acids. V shed 1 base and J shed 5 bases, with 3 bases lying between them. The CDR3 sequence is CASSLDNNEQFF. DNA of the CDR3: TGTGCCAGCAGCTTAGATAACAATGAGCAGTTCTTC.